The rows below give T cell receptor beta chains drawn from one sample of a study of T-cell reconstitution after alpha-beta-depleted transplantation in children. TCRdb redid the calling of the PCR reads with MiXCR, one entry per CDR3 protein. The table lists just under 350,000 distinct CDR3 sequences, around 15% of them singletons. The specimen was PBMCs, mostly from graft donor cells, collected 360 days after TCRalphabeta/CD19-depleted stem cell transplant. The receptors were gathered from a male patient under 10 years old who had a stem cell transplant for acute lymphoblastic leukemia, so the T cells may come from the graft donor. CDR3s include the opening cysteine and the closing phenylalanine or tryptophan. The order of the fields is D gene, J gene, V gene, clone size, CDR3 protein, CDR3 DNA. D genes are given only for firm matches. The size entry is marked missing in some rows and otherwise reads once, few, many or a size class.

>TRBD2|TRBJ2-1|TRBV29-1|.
CSVEDFLAGRGPKWYNEQFF
TGCAGCGTTGAAGATTTCCTAGCGGGACGAGGGCCAAAGTGGTACAATGAGCAGTTCTTC
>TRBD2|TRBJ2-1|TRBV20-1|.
CSAYGLAGGPWGLGKSSYNEQFF
TGCAGTGCTTACGGACTAGCGGGAGGGCCTTGGGGTTTAGGCAAGAGCTCCTACAATGAGCAGTTCTTC
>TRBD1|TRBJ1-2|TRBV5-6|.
CASSLDRGRGLYGYTF
TGTGCCAGCAGCTTGGACAGGGGAAGGGGCCTCTATGGCTACACCTTC
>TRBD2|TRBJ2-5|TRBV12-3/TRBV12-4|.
CASGGVVGLAGETQYF
TGTGCCAGCGGCGGCGTAGTTGGGCTAGCGGGAGAGACCCAGTACTTC
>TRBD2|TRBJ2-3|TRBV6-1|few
CASNLAGDLDTQYF
TGTGCCAGCAACCTAGCGGGAGACCTCGATACGCAGTATTTT
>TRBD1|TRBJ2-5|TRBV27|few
CASSLFGDRQETQYF
TGTGCCAGCAGTTTATTCGGGGACAGGCAAGAGACCCAGTACTTC
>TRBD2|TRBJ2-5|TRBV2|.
CASSETLAGKETQYF
TGTGCCAGCAGTGAAACACTAGCGGGGAAAGAGACCCAGTACTTC
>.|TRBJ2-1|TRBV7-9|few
CASSSDLRKHRNEQFF
TGTGCCAGCAGCTCCGATCTAAGGAAGCACCGCAATGAGCAGTTCTTC
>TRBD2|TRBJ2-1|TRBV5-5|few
CASSLELAGAPSYNEQFF
TGTGCCAGCAGCTTGGAACTAGCGGGAGCGCCGTCGTACAATGAGCAGTTCTTC
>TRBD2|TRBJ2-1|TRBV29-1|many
CSVPGLAGGRSSYNEQFF
TGCAGCGTACCGGGACTAGCGGGAGGGAGGAGCTCCTACAATGAGCAGTTCTTC
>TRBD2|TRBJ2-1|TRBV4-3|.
CASSQGVSGRANNEQFF
TGCGCCAGCAGCCAAGGGGTTAGCGGGAGGGCTAACAATGAGCAGTTCTTC
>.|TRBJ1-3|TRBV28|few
CASSLSGTSIKTGNTIYF
TGTGCCAGCAGTTTAAGCGGAACCTCAATTAAAACCGGAAACACCATATATTTT
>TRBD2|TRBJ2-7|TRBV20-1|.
CSARETSGRARRSYEQYF
TGCAGTGCTAGAGAAACTAGCGGGAGGGCCAGAAGGTCCTACGAGCAGTACTTC
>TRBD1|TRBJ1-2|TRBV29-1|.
CSVAGGGDGYTF
TGCAGCGTCGCAGGGGGGGGGGATGGCTACACCTTC
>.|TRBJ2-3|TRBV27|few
CASSLWMVTPADTQYF
TGTGCCAGCAGTTTATGGATGGTCACACCCGCAGATACGCAGTATTTT
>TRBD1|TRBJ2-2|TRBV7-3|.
CASSLKPRALTGELGELFF
TGTGCCAGCAGCTTAAAGCCCCGCGCCCTGACAGGGGAGCTCGGGGAGCTGTTTTTT
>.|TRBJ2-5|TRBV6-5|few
CASSYLLPLVEETQYF
TGTGCCAGCAGTTACCTCCTCCCACTAGTAGAAGAGACCCAGTACTTC
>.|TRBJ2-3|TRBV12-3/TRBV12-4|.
CASSAVGATDTQYF
TGTGCCAGCAGCGCGGTAGGAGCGACCGATACGCAGTATTTT
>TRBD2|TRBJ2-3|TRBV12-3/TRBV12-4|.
CATGGRGDTQYF
TGTGCCACCGGCGGGAGAGGAGATACGCAGTATTTT
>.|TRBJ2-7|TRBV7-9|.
CASSWGPTGQSPYEQYF
TGTGCCAGCAGCTGGGGGCCCACAGGTCAGAGTCCCTACGAGCAGTACTTC